A single sample is the source of the 3 T cell receptor beta chains below, sequenced in a study of cytomegalovirus exposure and HLA in healthy donors. The PCR had 60 Vbeta and 13 Jbeta primers. The assay was immunoSEQ multiplex PCR, and TCRdb's table has in-frame clones only and misses some. The sample totals about 160,000 clones. Sequences were obtained from PBMCs. The source is a man aged 25-45 years in good health and CMV-seronegative.

This chain joins TRBV6-5 and TRBJ1-5; perhaps TRBD1 as D (6 bases). Deletions cut 6 bases from V and 1 base from J, with 13 bases between. The CDR3 extends over 15 amino acids. Germline CDR1 MNHEY, CDR2 SVGAGI. Here the CDR3 reads CASSETGLSNQPQHF. Written as DNA, the CDR3 is TGTGCCAGCAGCGAAACAGGGTTAAGCAATCAGCCCCAGCATTTT.

The chain combines TRBV7-9 with TRBJ1-3; tentatively, D is TRBD1 (6 bases). This CDR3 is built from 16 residues. CDR1 is SEHNR, CDR2 FQNEAQ, per germline (reference sequence). Deletions cut 5 bases from V and 4 bases from J, with 18 bases between. CDR3 loop: CASSPVERGAGNTIYF. The CDR3 DNA reads TGTGCCAGCAGCCCCGTTGAACGGGGGGCGGGAAACACCATATATTTT.

The chain uses TRBV5-1 and TRBJ1-3; tentative D call: TRBD1 (5 bases). The CDR3 length is 14 residues. Germline V gene data show CDR1 as SGHRS and CDR2 as YFSETQ. Between the trimmed V and J ends, which lost 1 base and 2 bases, there was a span of 7 bases. Here the CDR3 DNA reads TGCGCCAGCAGCTTGCAGGGAACTGGAAACACCATATATTTT. Encoded protein: CASSLQGTGNTIYF.